The 8 T cell receptor beta chains listed next were all sequenced from one sample in a study of cytomegalovirus exposure and HLA in healthy donors. A multiplex PCR was run with 60 Vbeta primers and 13 Jbeta primers. Using immunoSEQ multiplex PCR, the repertoire was profiled, and TCRdb retains in-frame clones only, with some absent. The repertoire has 100,000 to 150,000 clones, roughly 74% of them found once; the top ten carry 4% to 4.5%. Input material: PBMCs. The origin of the receptors is a woman aged 45-65 years in good health and CMV-seropositive.

CDR3 in DNA: TGTGCCAGCAGTGAAGGACGCTACAGGGGCTTGGGCTACACCTTC. As protein: CASSEGRYRGLGYTF. This chain joins TRBV6-1 and TRBJ1-2; 7 bases are a match to TRBD1. With 1 base clipped from V and 8 bases from J, the junction kept 10 bases outside the gene matches. The germline V gene encodes CDR1 MNHNS and CDR2 SASEGT. The CDR3 consists of 15 residues.

The chain is built from TRBV4-2 and TRBJ1-1; 7 bases are a match to TRBD1. The CDR3 spans 17 residues. CDR1 is LGHNA, CDR2 YNFKEQ, per germline. The J segment lost 5 bases and the V segment lost 4 bases, leaving 16 bases of the junction unmatched. CDR3 nucleotide sequence: TGTGCCAGCAGCCTAAGGGTAAGGGACAGTGAAGGAACTGAAGCTTTCTTT. As protein: CASSLRVRDSEGTEAFF.

The V gene is TRBV6-5, the J gene TRBJ1-5; no definite D call. CDR3 size: 14 residues. Trimming pared 0 bases from V and 6 bases from J, leaving 9 bases between. From germline, CDR1 is MNHEY and CDR2 SVGAGI. DNA for the CDR3: TGTGCCAGCAGTTACTCGAGCAATTCTCAGCCCCAGCATTTT. This sequence encodes CASSYSSNSQPQHF.

This clone was recorded only once. The V and J genes are TRBV11-2 and TRBJ2-3, with D perhaps matching TRBD2 (6 bases). The ends were cut back, 4 bases at V and 1 base at J, with 15 bases in the middle. The CDR3 totals 16 residues. Germline CDR1 SGHAT, CDR2 FQNNGV. CDR3 region: CASSSLRAGGTDTQYF. The CDR3 DNA reads as TGTGCCAGCAGCTCCCTTAGAGCGGGTGGCACAGATACGCAGTATTTT.

The chain couples TRBV7-8 to TRBJ1-6, with 9 bases lining up with TRBD1. This CDR3 contains 15 residues. The V and J ends lost 5 bases and 4 bases, in that order; junction bases with no gene match: 3. Looked up from germline, CDR1 is SGHVS and CDR2 is FQNEAQ. CDR3 residues: CASSHGTGYNSPLHF. CDR3 in DNA: TGTGCCAGCAGCCATGGGACAGGGTATAATTCACCCCTCCACTTT.

This chain's CDR3 is CASSEVRGSNYGYTF. CDR3 in DNA: TGTGCCAGCAGTGAAGTAAGGGGATCTAACTATGGCTACACCTTC. This chain connects TRBV2 to TRBJ1-2, with D possibly matching TRBD1 (5 bases). V was pared by 1 base and J by 0 bases, with 9 bases between. The CDR3 spans 15 residues. Per germline, CDR1 SNHLY and CDR2 FYNNEI.

The rearrangement joins TRBV7-2 to TRBJ2-7; TRBD2 matches at 11 bases. This CDR3 has 17 amino acids. Per germline, CDR1 SGHTA and CDR2 FQGNSA. J lost 0 bases, V lost 5 bases, and 9 bases had no gene match. This chain's CDR3 is CASSLRASGGPSYEQYF. Here the CDR3 DNA reads TGTGCCAGCAGCCTTAGGGCTAGCGGGGGGCCCTCCTACGAGCAGTACTTC. Together with reference TRBV7-2 and TRBJ2-7, the CDR3 gives the full variable domain: GAGVSQSPSNKVTEKGKDVELRCDPISGHTALYWYRQSLGQGLEFLIYFQGNSAPDKSGLPSDRFSAERTGGSVSTLTIQRTQQEDSAVYLCASSLRASGGPSYEQYFGPGTRLTVT.

The rearrangement joins TRBV5-1 to TRBJ2-1, with 10 bases that match TRBD2. Germline CDR1 SGHRS, CDR2 YFSETQ. J lost 7 bases, V lost 2 bases, and 9 bases had no gene match. This CDR3 has 16 residues. This CDR3 is CASSFLERGGRNEQFF. The CDR3 bases are TGCGCCAGCAGCTTTTTAGAGCGGGGGGGCCGAAATGAGCAGTTCTTC.